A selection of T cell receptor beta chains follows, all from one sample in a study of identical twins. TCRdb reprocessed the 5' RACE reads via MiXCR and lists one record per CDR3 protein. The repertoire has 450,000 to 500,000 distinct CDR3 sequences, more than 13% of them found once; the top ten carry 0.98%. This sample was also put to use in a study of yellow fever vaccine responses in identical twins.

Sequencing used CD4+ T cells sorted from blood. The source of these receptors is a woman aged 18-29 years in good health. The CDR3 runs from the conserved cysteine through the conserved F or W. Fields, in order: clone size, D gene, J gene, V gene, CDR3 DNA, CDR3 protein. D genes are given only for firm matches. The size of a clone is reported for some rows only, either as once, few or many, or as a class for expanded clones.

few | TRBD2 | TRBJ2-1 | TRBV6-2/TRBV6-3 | TGTGCCAGCAGTCGGGGACTAGCGGGGGGGCCGCACAATGAGCAGTTCTTC | CASSRGLAGGPHNEQFF
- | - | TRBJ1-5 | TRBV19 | TGTGCCAGTAGTATAGATGAAGATCAGCCCCAGCATTTT | CASSIDEDQPQHF
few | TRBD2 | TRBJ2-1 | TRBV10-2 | TGCGCCAGCAGGACTAGCGGGAGATCGGGGGAGCAGTTCTTC | CASRTSGRSGEQFF
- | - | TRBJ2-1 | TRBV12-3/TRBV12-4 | TGTGCCAGCAGCAATTCCTTAGTGGGGGCCAGGGAGCAGTTCTTC | CASSNSLVGAREQFF
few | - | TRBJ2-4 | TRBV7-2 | TGTGCCAGCACCCTCCGGATGGGCTCTCCAAAAAACATTCAGTACTTC | CASTLRMGSPKNIQYF
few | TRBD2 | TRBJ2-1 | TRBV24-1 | TGTGCCACCAGTGACCCCGGGACTAGCGGATTGGAGCAGTTCTTC | CATSDPGTSGLEQFF
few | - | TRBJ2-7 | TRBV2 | TGTGCCAGCGCAACGATTCGATACGAGCAGTACTTC | CASATIRYEQYF
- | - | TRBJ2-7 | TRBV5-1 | TGCGCCAGCAGCTACCTGAGGACTGAAGAGCAGTACTTC | CASSYLRTEEQYF
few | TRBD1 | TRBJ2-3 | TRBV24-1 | TGTGCCACCAGTGATCCAGGGGGCCCTAGCACAGATACGCAGTATTTT | CATSDPGGPSTDTQYF
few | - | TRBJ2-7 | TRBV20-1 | TGCAGTGCTAGAGATGGCGGGTCCTCCTACGAGCAGTACTTC | CSARDGGSSYEQYF
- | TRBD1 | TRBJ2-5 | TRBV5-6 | TGTGCCAGCAGCCCCGGGACAGGGGTCGGCCAAGAGACCCAGTACTTC | CASSPGTGVGQETQYF
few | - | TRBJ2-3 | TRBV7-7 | TGTGCTAGCAGCTCAAGACCAGGAGGGGATACGCAGTATTTT | CASSSRPGGDTQYF
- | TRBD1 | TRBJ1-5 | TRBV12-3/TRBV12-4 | TGTGCCAGCAGGGGACAGGCCAATCAGCCCCAGCATTTT | CASRGQANQPQHF
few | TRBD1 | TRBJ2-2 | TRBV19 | TGTGCCAGTAGTCCAACAGGGGGCCGACTATTGAACACCGGGGAGCTGTTTTTT | CASSPTGGRLLNTGELFF
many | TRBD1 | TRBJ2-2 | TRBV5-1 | TGCGCCAGCAGCGGGACAGGACTAAACACCGGGGAGCTGTTTTTT | CASSGTGLNTGELFF
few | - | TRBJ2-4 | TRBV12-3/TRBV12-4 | TGTGCCAGCAGTTTAGGGTTAGGTGGCGTAGCCAAAAACATTCAGTACTTC | CASSLGLGGVAKNIQYF
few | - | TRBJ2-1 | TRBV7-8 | TGTGCCAGCAGCTTAGGACGGAGTCAGGATGAGCAGTTCTTC | CASSLGRSQDEQFF
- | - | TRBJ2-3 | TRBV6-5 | TGTGCCAGCAGTTCTAGGACTACAGGGATCGCAGATACGCAGTATTTT | CASSSRTTGIADTQYF
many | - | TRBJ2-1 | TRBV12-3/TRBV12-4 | TGTGCCAGCAGCCCCCGGAGCGGACCAAGCTCCTACAATGAGCAGTTCTTC | CASSPRSGPSSYNEQFF
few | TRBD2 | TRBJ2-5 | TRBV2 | TGTGCCAGCATAAAACTAGCGGGCGCGATTATGGCCCAGTACTTC | CASIKLAGAIMAQYF
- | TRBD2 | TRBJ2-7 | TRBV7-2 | TGTGCCAGCAGCCTACTCGGGACTAGCGAATACGAGAAGTACTTC | CASSLLGTSEYEKYF
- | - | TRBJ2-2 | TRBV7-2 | TGTGCCAGCAGCACGAGCACGTACGGGGAGCTGTTTTTT | CASSTSTYGELFF
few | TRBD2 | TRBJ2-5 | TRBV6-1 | TGTGCCAGCTACGCTAGCGGGGGGGCACAAGAGACCCAGTACTTC | CASYASGGAQETQYF
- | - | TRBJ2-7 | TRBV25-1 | TGTGCCACCAGCGAAAAGGGGCTTCTAGGCTACGAGCAGTACTTC | CATSEKGLLGYEQYF
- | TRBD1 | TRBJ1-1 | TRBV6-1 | TGTGCCAGCAGTGACGACAGGGAGAGGGTGAACACTGAAGCTTTCTTT | CASSDDRERVNTEAFF
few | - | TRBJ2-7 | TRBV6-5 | TGTGCCAGCAGTTTGTTAGAAGAGGGCTACGAGCAGTACTTC | CASSLLEEGYEQYF
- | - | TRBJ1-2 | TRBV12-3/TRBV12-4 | TGTGCCAGCAGTCCGACTGCGGTTGGGGGCTACACCTTC | CASSPTAVGGYTF
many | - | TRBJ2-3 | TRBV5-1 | TGCGCCAGCAGCTTGGCTGGACAGTCCACAGATACGCAGTATTTT | CASSLAGQSTDTQYF
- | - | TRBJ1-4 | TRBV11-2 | TGTGCCAGCAGCTTTGGCCGCCGCTTGACAGGTTCAAATGAAAAACTGTTTTTT | CASSFGRRLTGSNEKLFF
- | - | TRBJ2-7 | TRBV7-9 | TGTGCCAGCAGCGCAATCTACGAGCAGTACTTC | CASSAIYEQYF
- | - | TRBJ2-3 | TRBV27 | TGTGCCAGCAGTTTATCACTGGCCAGCACAGATACGCAGTATTTT | CASSLSLASTDTQYF
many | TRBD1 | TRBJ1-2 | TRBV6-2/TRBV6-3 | TGTGCCAGCAGACCAGGGGGCGGCTATGGCTACACCTTC | CASRPGGGYGYTF
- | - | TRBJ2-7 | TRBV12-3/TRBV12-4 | TGTGCCAGCCGTCTCGACAGCCGCGAGCAGTACTTC | CASRLDSREQYF
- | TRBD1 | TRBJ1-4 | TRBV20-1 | TGCAGTGGAAGACAGGGGGTCCTTAATGAAAAACTGTTTTTT | CSGRQGVLNEKLFF
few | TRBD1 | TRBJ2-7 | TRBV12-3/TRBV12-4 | TGTGCCAGCAGGGGACAGGGCCCCCACGAGCAGTACTTC | CASRGQGPHEQYF
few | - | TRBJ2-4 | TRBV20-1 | TGCAGTGCTATACATCAGACGGACATTCAGTACTTC | CSAIHQTDIQYF